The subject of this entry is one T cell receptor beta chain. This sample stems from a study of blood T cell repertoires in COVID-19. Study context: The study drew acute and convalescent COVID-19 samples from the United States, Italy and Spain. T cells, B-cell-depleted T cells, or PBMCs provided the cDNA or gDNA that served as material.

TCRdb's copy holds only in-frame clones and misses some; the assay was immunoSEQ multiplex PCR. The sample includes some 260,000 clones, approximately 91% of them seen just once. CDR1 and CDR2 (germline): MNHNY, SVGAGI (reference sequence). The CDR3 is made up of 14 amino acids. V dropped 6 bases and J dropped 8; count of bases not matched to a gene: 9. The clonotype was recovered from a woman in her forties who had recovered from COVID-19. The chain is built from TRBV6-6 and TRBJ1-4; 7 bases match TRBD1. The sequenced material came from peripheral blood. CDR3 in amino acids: CASSPGGENEKLFF. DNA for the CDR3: TGTGCCAGCAGCCCAGGGGGTGAAAACGAAAAACTGTTTTTT.